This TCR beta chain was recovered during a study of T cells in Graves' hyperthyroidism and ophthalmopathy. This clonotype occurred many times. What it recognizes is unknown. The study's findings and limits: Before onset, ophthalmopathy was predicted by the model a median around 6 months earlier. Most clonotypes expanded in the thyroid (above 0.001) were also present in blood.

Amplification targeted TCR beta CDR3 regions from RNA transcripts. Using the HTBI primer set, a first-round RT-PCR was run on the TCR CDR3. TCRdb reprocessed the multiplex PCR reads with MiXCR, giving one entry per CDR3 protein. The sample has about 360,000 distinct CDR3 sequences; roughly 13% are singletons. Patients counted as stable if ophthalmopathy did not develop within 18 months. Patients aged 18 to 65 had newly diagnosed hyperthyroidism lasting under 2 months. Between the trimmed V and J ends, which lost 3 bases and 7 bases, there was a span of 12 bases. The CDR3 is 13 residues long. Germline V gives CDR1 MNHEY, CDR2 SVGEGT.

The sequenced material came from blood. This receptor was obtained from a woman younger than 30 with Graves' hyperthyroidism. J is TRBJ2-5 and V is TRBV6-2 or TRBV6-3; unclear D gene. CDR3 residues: CASSYGLLGTQYF. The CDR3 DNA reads TGTGCCAGCAGTTATGGCCTTCTCGGGACCCAGTACTTC.